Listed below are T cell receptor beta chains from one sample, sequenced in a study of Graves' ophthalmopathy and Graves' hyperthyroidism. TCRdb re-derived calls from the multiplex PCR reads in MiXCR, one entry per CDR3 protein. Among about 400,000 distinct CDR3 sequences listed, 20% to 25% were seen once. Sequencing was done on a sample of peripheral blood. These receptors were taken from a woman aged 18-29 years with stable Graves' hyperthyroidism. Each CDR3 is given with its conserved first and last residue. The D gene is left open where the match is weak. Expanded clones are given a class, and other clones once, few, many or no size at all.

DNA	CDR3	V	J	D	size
TGTGCCAGCAGTGATGCGGCTAGCGGGAGGGCGGGTGAGACCCAGTACTTC	CASSDAASGRAGETQYF	TRBV2	TRBJ2-5	TRBD2	.
TGTGCCAGCTCACCCGCAGCTGGGGGCCCAGGGGACACTGAAGCTTTCTTT	CASSPAAGGPGDTEAFF	TRBV18	TRBJ1-1	.	few
TGCAGCGGGGGGACAGCGAACACTGAAGCTTTCTTT	CSGGTANTEAFF	TRBV29-1	TRBJ1-1	TRBD1	many
TGTGCCAGCAGCGATGGGACAGGGGGCGCCTACGAGCAGTACTTC	CASSDGTGGAYEQYF	TRBV6-1	TRBJ2-7	TRBD1	few
TGTGCCAGCAGTAATGGATCACACTCCTACGAGCAGTACTTC	CASSNGSHSYEQYF	TRBV25-1	TRBJ2-7	.	many
TGTGCCAGCGAGAGGGCGTCGAACACTGAAGCTTTCTTT	CASERASNTEAFF	TRBV28	TRBJ1-1	.	many
TGTGCCAGCAGCGCGGACAGGATGGAGACCCAGTACTTC	CASSADRMETQYF	TRBV11-3	TRBJ2-5	TRBD1	many
TGTGCCAGCAGCCTACAGAAGAACACTGAAGCTTTCTTT	CASSLQKNTEAFF	TRBV6-1	TRBJ1-1	.	many
TGCGCCAGCAGTGAGCAGGGGGGAAGATCCACCCCCTACGAGCAGTACTTC	CASSEQGGRSTPYEQYF	TRBV10-2	TRBJ2-7	.	.
TGTGCCAGCACAACAGGGAGGGTTCAGCCCCAGCATTTT	CASTTGRVQPQHF	TRBV2	TRBJ1-5	.	few
TGTGCCAGCAGGAAACGTCTATTGGCGGCCCACTACGAGCAGTACTTC	CASRKRLLAAHYEQYF	TRBV2	TRBJ2-7	.	many
TGTGCCAGCAGTTCAAAGGGGCGGAACTATGGCTACACCTTC	CASSSKGRNYGYTF	TRBV6-5	TRBJ1-2	.	once
TGTGCCAGCAGGGCGGAGGCGTCGGGCTACGAGCAGTACTTC	CASRAEASGYEQYF	TRBV7-2	TRBJ2-7	.	.
TGTGCCACCAGTGATTCCCACTCGAGGGAGCAGTACTTC	CATSDSHSREQYF	TRBV24-1	TRBJ2-7	.	many
TGTGCCAGCAGCTTATTCGGGGATTACCAAGAGACCCAGTACTTC	CASSLFGDYQETQYF	TRBV13	TRBJ2-5	.	few
TGTGCCAGCAGCGTCAGAGGAGCGAGAATGAACACTGAAGCTTTCTTT	CASSVRGARMNTEAFF	TRBV7-9	TRBJ1-1	.	many
TGTGCCAGCAGTTACCGAGCGGGAGGGATTATAAACGAGCAGTACTTC	CASSYRAGGIINEQYF	TRBV6-5	TRBJ2-7	TRBD2	many
TGTGCCAGCAGCTACGGTGGCGGGCTCCCCCTGGGGGAGCAGTACTTC	CASSYGGGLPLGEQYF	TRBV13	TRBJ2-7	.	many
TGTGCCATCAGTGAGCGGGGGCACTCCTACGAGCAGTACTTC	CAISERGHSYEQYF	TRBV10-3	TRBJ2-7	.	.
TGTGCCAGTAGTATTCGGCGGGAGCCCCAAGAGACCCAGTACTTC	CASSIRREPQETQYF	TRBV19	TRBJ2-5	TRBD2	many
TGCGCCAGCAGCCAAGGGACAGGCTACGAGCAGTACTTC	CASSQGTGYEQYF	TRBV4-1	TRBJ2-7	TRBD1	few
TGTGCCACCAGTGCCGCCAGCACCGGGGAGCTGTTTTTT	CATSAASTGELFF	TRBV24-1	TRBJ2-2	.	.
TGTGCCACCAGTTCCGCAGGGGGCTATCAGCCCCAGCATTTT	CATSSAGGYQPQHF	TRBV24-1	TRBJ1-5	TRBD1	.
TGCAGTGCTAGCGAGGACGGAAATCAGCCCCAGCATTTT	CSASEDGNQPQHF	TRBV20-1	TRBJ1-5	.	many
TGTGCCAGTACCCGGTGGACCAACGAAAGAGCCAACTATGGCTACACCTTC	CASTRWTNERANYGYTF	TRBV19	TRBJ1-2	.	many
TGTGCCAGCAGAAACAGGGGGCTCTCTGGGGCCAACGTCCTGACTTTC	CASRNRGLSGANVLTF	TRBV27	TRBJ2-6	TRBD1	many
TGTGCCAGCAGCCCCAGGACAGTTAACTATGGCTACACCTTC	CASSPRTVNYGYTF	TRBV7-2	TRBJ1-2	.	many
TGTGCCAGCAAACTAGCGGGGTACTACGAGCAGTACTTC	CASKLAGYYEQYF	TRBV7-2	TRBJ2-7	TRBD2	many
TGTGCCAGCAGCCAGGACATAGGGGCAAGGACTGAAGCTTTCTTT	CASSQDIGARTEAFF	TRBV7-3	TRBJ1-1	.	many
TGCAGCGTTTACAGGGTTGGGGCCAACGTCCTGACTTTC	CSVYRVGANVLTF	TRBV29-1	TRBJ2-6	.	many
TGCAGTGCCGGCGGCAGGCTGTACACTGATGCTTTCTTT	CSAGGRLYTDAFF	TRBV20-1	TRBJ1-1	.	few
TGCGCCAGCAGCTTTCAGGGGAACACCGGGGAGCTGTTTTTT	CASSFQGNTGELFF	TRBV5-1	TRBJ2-2	.	many
TGTGCCAGCAGCTTCATCGGTTCACCCCTCCACTTT	CASSFIGSPLHF	TRBV7-9	TRBJ1-6	.	many
TGTGCCACCAGCAGAGATACAGGCATTTGGAACATTCAGTACTTC	CATSRDTGIWNIQYF	TRBV15	TRBJ2-4	.	many
TGTGCCATCAGTTTGGCGGGAGGGATTTTCCTAGATACGCAGTATTTT	CAISLAGGIFLDTQYF	TRBV10-3	TRBJ2-3	TRBD2	.
TGCAGTGCTAACGGCAGGGGCTACGAGCAGTACTTC	CSANGRGYEQYF	TRBV20-1	TRBJ2-7	.	many
TGCGCCAGCAGTGAGTCGACAGCCGCTTTCTTT	CASSESTAAFF	TRBV10-2	TRBJ1-1	.	many
TGCAGCCCGGGAAGAAGTACGCAGTATTTT	CSPGRSTQYF	TRBV20-1	TRBJ2-3	.	.
TGTGCCAGCAGCAATACTCCACCGGGACAGGGTCTATACGAGCAGTACTTC	CASSNTPPGQGLYEQYF	TRBV11-2	TRBJ2-7	TRBD1	few
TGTGCCAGCCTGGGACAGGGGCCAGAGACCCAGTACTTC	CASLGQGPETQYF	TRBV2	TRBJ2-5	TRBD1	many
TGTGCCATCAGTACACAAGCTAGTGGGCAGGGAGAGACCCAGTACTTC	CAISTQASGQGETQYF	TRBV10-3	TRBJ2-5	.	many
TGTGCCAGCAGCGCCGGACAGTCCTACGAGCAGTACTTC	CASSAGQSYEQYF	TRBV6-1	TRBJ2-7	.	many
TGTGCTAGTGGTTTCAGCGTCTACGAGCAGTACTTC	CASGFSVYEQYF	TRBV12-5	TRBJ2-7	.	.
TGTGCCAGCAGCTCCCAATCAGGGAACACTGAAGCTTTCTTT	CASSSQSGNTEAFF	TRBV7-9	TRBJ1-1	.	many
TGCAGCGTCCAGGGGGGCCTTAACAGGGACCAAGAGACCCAGTACTTC	CSVQGGLNRDQETQYF	TRBV29-1	TRBJ2-5	.	many
TGTGCCGGCTTTTGGGGAAGGACTTCTGGGAACGAGCAGTACTTC	CAGFWGRTSGNEQYF	TRBV19	TRBJ2-7	.	many
TGTGCCAGCAGTACGACAGTTAACACCGGGGAGCTGTTTTTT	CASSTTVNTGELFF	TRBV6-2/TRBV6-3	TRBJ2-2	.	many
TGTGCCAGCAGCCAAGGTTTGGGACAGACCTACGAGCAGTACTTC	CASSQGLGQTYEQYF	TRBV3-1	TRBJ2-7	TRBD1	few
TGTGCCAGCAGTTACCCCGGACAGGGGAGCTATGGCTACACCTTC	CASSYPGQGSYGYTF	TRBV6-2/TRBV6-3	TRBJ1-2	TRBD1	.
TGTGCCAGCTCACCCCTGGACATCTCTAACTCTTATGGCTACACCTTC	CASSPLDISNSYGYTF	TRBV18	TRBJ1-2	.	many
TGTGCCAGCAAGGACGAAGGACTAGCGGACCTCTTTGGTGACGAGCAGTACTTC	CASKDEGLADLFGDEQYF	TRBV28	TRBJ2-7	TRBD2	many
TGCAGTGCTCCGGACACAGTCCAAGAGACCCAGTACTTC	CSAPDTVQETQYF	TRBV20-1	TRBJ2-5	.	.
TGTGCCACCCAGGACAGGGTCATGAGCACTGAAGCTTTCTTT	CATQDRVMSTEAFF	TRBV2	TRBJ1-1	TRBD1	.
TGTGCCAGCAGCCGACGGGGAAATGGCGAGCAGTACTTC	CASSRRGNGEQYF	TRBV12-3/TRBV12-4	TRBJ2-7	.	many